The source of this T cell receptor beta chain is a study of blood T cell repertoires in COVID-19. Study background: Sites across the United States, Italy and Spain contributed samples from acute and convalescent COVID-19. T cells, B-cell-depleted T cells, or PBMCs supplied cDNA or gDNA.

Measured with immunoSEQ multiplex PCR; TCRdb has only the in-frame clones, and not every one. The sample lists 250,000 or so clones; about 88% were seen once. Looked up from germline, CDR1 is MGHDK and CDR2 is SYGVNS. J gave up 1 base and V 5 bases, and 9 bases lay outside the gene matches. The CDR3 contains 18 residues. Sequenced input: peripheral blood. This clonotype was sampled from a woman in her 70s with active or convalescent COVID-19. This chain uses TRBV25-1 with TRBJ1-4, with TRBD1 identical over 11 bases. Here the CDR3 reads CASSKGQGALLTNEKLFF. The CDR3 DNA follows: TGTGCCAGCAGTAAAGGACAGGGGGCCCTCCTAACTAATGAAAAACTGTTTTTT. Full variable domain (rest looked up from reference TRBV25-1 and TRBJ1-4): EADIYQTPRYLVIGTGKKITLECSQTMGHDKMYWYQQDPGMELHLIHYSYGVNSTEKGDLSSESTVSRIRTEHFPLTLESARPSHTSQYLCASSKGQGALLTNEKLFFGSGTQLSVL.